The clone carrying this T cell receptor (beta chain) was picked up a small number of times. Its antigen is currently unknown. Profiles of TCR beta VDJ and CDR3 were generated from a genomic DNA template. TCRdb analysed the reads with MiXCR anew, one entry per CDR3 protein. The table has around 150,000 distinct CDR3 sequences, 71% seen once. V shed 3 bases and J 5 bases; nucleotides not matched to a gene: 10. This CDR3 is 15 amino acids long. Germline CDR1 SGDLS, CDR2 YYNGEE. This sample stems from a study of CD8+CD57+ T cells in acquired aplastic anemia. About the research overall: Sorted CD4+ and CD8+ cells gave an average of approximately 3 ug of DNA.

Points from the study as a whole: Patients had roughly 30 CD8+ CDR3 sequences in common with controls (the shared set).

Flow cytometry had shown expanded CD8+CD57+ cells in the patients chosen for sequencing. The patients, all of them, had severe acquired aplastic anemia. No therapy had been given to the patients at the time of blood sampling. The source of this sequence is a human donor with aplastic anemia. The rearrangement uses TRBV9 and TRBJ2-5; TRBD2 matches 7 bases. Specimen: sorted CD4+, CD8+, or CD8+CD57+ T cells (not recorded which) from PBMCs. The CDR3 DNA sequence: TGTGCCAGCAGCGCGTCTAGCGGCGCGTGGGAGACCCAGTACTTC. This translates into CASSASSGAWETQYF.